Presented here are 20 T cell receptor beta chains from one specimen sequenced in a study of chemoradiotherapy in HPV16-positive cancers. TCRdb's table, derived via immunoSEQ multiplex PCR, lists solely in-frame clones and lacks some. Of 12,000 or so clones in the sample, 70% to 85% were seen once. The specimen comprised blood, sampled from a patient who underwent chemoradiotherapy. Receptor source: a human donor with HPV-associated anogenital cancer.

Note on this clone: Lacking the conserved final phenylalanine or tryptophan, this CDR3 likely reflects a read error. It is unclear where the CDR3 begins or ends on the DNA, so no DNA is shown, and the CDR3 is as TCRdb lists it. J is TRBJ1-2 and V is TRBV7-6. The germline V gene encodes CDR1 SGHVS and CDR2 FNYEAQ. The CDR3 spans 11 residues, counting both ends. The chain's CDR3 is CASSYPPGELA.

The chain combines TRBV2 with TRBJ2-5; TRBD2 agrees at 8 bases. CDR3 size: 13 residues. J was trimmed by 4 bases and V by 9 bases; bases with no gene match: 7. In germline, CDR1 is SNHLY, CDR2 FYNNEI. The DNA for the CDR3 is TGTGCCAGGAGGATAGCGGGGACAGAGACCCAGTACTTC. Its translation is CARRIAGTETQYF.

This chain joins TRBV21-1 and TRBJ1-2; no check of the table's D call, TRBD1, against the DNA was made. TRBV21-1 is a recognized pseudogene. This CDR3 region has 17 residues. The DNA for the CDR3 is TGTGCCAGCAGCAAATTGGTACAGGGGAAATGGAACTATGGCTACACCTTC. Protein sequence: CASSKLVQGKWNYGYTF.

The V and J genes are TRBV5-1 and TRBJ2-5; D perhaps matches TRBD1 (5 bases). The germline V gene encodes CDR1 SGHRS and CDR2 YFSETQ. This CDR3 spans 15 amino acids. V lost 3 bases to trimming and J lost 1 base, with 13 bases between them. CDR3 bases: TGCGCCAGCAGCTCGCAGGGTGCCTTCCAAGAGACCCAGTACTTC. This gives the protein CASSSQGAFQETQYF.

The rearrangement links TRBV27 to TRBJ1-1; D perhaps matches TRBD1 (5 bases). The CDR3 is 14 residues long. The germline V gene has CDR1 MNHEY and CDR2 SMNVEV (reference sequence). V was pared by 8 bases and J by 3 bases, with 16 bases between. CDR3 residues: CASRYRGVDTEAFF. CDR3 in DNA: TGTGCCAGCCGGTACCGAGGGGTGGACACTGAAGCTTTCTTT.

The rearrangement links TRBV18 to TRBJ2-3; unclear D gene. Germline V lookup: CDR1 KGHSH, CDR2 LQKENI. The CDR3 has 15 amino acids. Trimming removed 3 bases at V and 0 bases at J, with 10 bases between. CDR3 DNA: TGTGCCAGCTCACCGACTTCTACTAGCACAGATACGCAGTATTTT. Amino acids: CASSPTSTSTDTQYF.

The gene calls are TRBV18 and TRBJ1-2; D is possibly TRBD1 (5 bases). Deletions cut 0 bases from V and 8 bases from J, with 13 bases between. From germline, CDR1 is KGHSH and CDR2 LQKENI. The CDR3 is 14 residues long. CDR3 nucleotide sequence: TGTGCCAGCTCACCACCAAGAAAACAGGAAGGCTACACCTTC. Protein product: CASSPPRKQEGYTF.

V and J are TRBV7-9 and TRBJ1-1, with a weak D call TRBD1 (5 bases). CDR3 length: 14 amino acids. Trimming removed 5 bases from V and 0 bases from J, with 10 bases in between. The germline CDR1 and CDR2 sequences are SEHNR and FQNEAQ (reference sequence). The CDR3 DNA follows: TGTGCCAGCAGCCTGGGGCGTCTGAACACTGAAGCTTTCTTT. It yields the protein CASSLGRLNTEAFF.

Only one count was recorded for this clone. The rearrangement links TRBV19 to TRBJ1-6, with D possibly being TRBD1 (6 bases). The CDR3 totals 18 residues. Trimming took 2 bases from V and 6 from J, leaving 20 bases between them. Germline lookup yields CDR1 LNHDA and CDR2 SQIVND (reference sequence). The CDR3 DNA reads TGTGCCAGTAGTATAACGACTTTTTTACAGGGTAGTAATTCACCCCTCCACTTT. Translated, it gives CASSITTFLQGSNSPLHF.

The gene calls are TRBV4-1 and TRBJ2-3; the D gene is possibly TRBD2 (6 bases). The CDR3 runs to 17 residues. Trimming took 0 bases from V and 2 from J, leaving 15 bases between them. Germline V CDR1 and CDR2: MGHRA, YSYEKL. The CDR3 sequence is CASSQERRGLSTDTQYF. The CDR3 DNA reads as TGCGCCAGCAGCCAAGAACGGAGGGGCTTGTCCACAGATACGCAGTATTTT.

The genes are TRBV11-2 and TRBJ1-1; 7 nucleotides match TRBD1. CDR3 length: 14 residues. Germline V lookup: CDR1 SGHAT, CDR2 FQNNGV. V lost 1 base, J lost 10 bases, and 9 bases stayed unmatched. The CDR3 loop reads CASSLGGQGVGAFF. DNA for the CDR3: TGTGCCAGCAGCTTAGGTGGGCAGGGGGTAGGAGCTTTCTTT.

The J gene is TRBJ2-3, the V gene TRBV12-5, with 7 bases lining up with TRBD2. The CDR3 contains 16 residues. The J segment lost 0 bases and the V segment lost 6 bases, leaving 9 bases of the junction unmatched. In germline, CDR1 is LGHNT, CDR2 FRNRAP. CDR3 loop: CASGTGTTSSTDTQYF. CDR3 bases: TGTGCTAGTGGCACCGGGACTACATCTAGCACAGATACGCAGTATTTT.

The V call is TRBV11-2, the J call TRBJ1-2; tentative D call: TRBD1 (6 bases). Per the germline V gene, CDR1 is SGHAT and CDR2 is FQNNGV. The CDR3 runs 14 residues. V shed 5 bases and J shed 8 bases, with 18 bases lying between them. CDR3 DNA sequence: TGTGCCAGCAGCCCCTTAAACAGGGTGTGGGGCTACACCTTC. Amino acid sequence: CASSPLNRVWGYTF.

Only one count was recorded for this clone. The CDR3 here is CASSLLMDTEAFF. In DNA, the CDR3 is TGTGCCAGCTCACTCCTGATGGACACTGAAGCTTTCTTT. The chain has TRBV18 and TRBJ1-1; D uncertain. The V and J ends lost 4 bases and 3 bases respectively, with 9 bases between them. The CDR3 is 13 amino acids. In germline, CDR1 is KGHSH, CDR2 LQKENI.

The V call is TRBV5-8, the J call TRBJ2-1, with 7 bases identical to TRBD2. The CDR3 sequence is 14 residues long. The germline V gene has CDR1 SGHTS and CDR2 YDEGEE. J lost 5 bases, V lost 0 bases, and 2 bases had no gene match. The DNA of the CDR3 is TGTGCCAGCAGCTTGGAGGGGACTAACAATGAGCAGTTCTTC. Translation: CASSLEGTNNEQFF.

This clone was seen only a few times. This chain uses TRBV7-2 with TRBJ1-1; D ambiguous. CDR1 and CDR2 (germline): SGHTA, FQGNSA. Trimming removed 2 bases from V and 4 bases from J, with 11 bases in between. CDR3 length: 14 amino acids. The chain's CDR3 is CASSLSIGITEAFF. CDR3 coding DNA: TGTGCCAGCAGCTTATCTATCGGGATCACTGAAGCTTTCTTT.

The V and J genes are TRBV6-1 and TRBJ2-1, with 8 bases identical to TRBD2. V was clipped by 3 bases and J by 3 bases; unmatched bases: 4. This CDR3 region has 15 residues. Germline-derived CDR1 and CDR2 are MNHNS and SASEGT. The CDR3 DNA follows: TGTGCCAGCAGTGACGGGACTAGTGTCTACAATGAGCAGTTCTTC. Protein: CASSDGTSVYNEQFF.

The CDR3 DNA reads as TGTGCCAGCAGCTTTAGTCCCGGGACAGGGGTAGATACGCAGTATTTT. Amino acid sequence: CASSFSPGTGVDTQYF. The chain is built from TRBV7-2 and TRBJ2-3, with 10 bases matching TRBD1. The CDR3 has 16 amino acids. The V gene end was trimmed by 3 bases and the J gene end by 5 bases; junction bases not matched to a gene: 8. Germline V gives CDR1 SGHTA, CDR2 FQGNSA.

This chain joins TRBV5-6 and TRBJ2-5, with D perhaps TRBD2 (6 bases). CDR1 is SGHDT and CDR2 is YYEEEE in the germline V gene. The CDR3 consists of 15 residues. Trimming shortened V by 1 base and J by 5 bases, and 15 bases separated the two germline ends. CDR3 region: CASSLRVGGMETQYF. The CDR3 nucleotides are TGTGCCAGCAGCTTGAGGGTTGGCGGGATGGAGACCCAGTACTTC.

The V and J genes are TRBV2 and TRBJ2-7, with 8 bases fitting TRBD1. Germline loops: CDR1 SNHLY, CDR2 FYNNEI. The CDR3 extends over 16 amino acids. The V and J ends lost 6 bases and 4 bases, in that order; junction bases with no gene match: 14. CDR3 amino acids: CASRLRGRGQAYEQYV. CDR3 sequence (DNA): TGTGCCAGCAGACTCCGGGGCAGGGGGCAGGCGTACGAGCAGTACGTC.